The 20 T cell receptor beta chains listed next were all sequenced from one sample in a study of T cells in Graves' hyperthyroidism and ophthalmopathy (dated by TCRdb to between 2018 and 2021). Libraries were built with multiplex PCR. Sequencing was carried out with an Illumina HiSeq 2000. The TCR beta CDR3 regions were amplified from RNA transcripts. A first-round RT-PCR of the TCR CDR3 used the HTBI primer set with the Qiagen OneStep RT-PCR kit. The public reads were run again by TCRdb, first through fastp at Q25 and then through MiXCR, and only productive beta chains were kept. One record per CDR3 amino acid sequence lists the most common genes and DNA. This sample holds tens of thousands of distinct CDR3 sequences; 40% to 55% were observed only once. The ten biggest clones cover around a tenth of the sample. Sequencing input: blood. These receptors were obtained from a woman in her thirties with Graves' hyperthyroidism.

On this clonotype itself: At one end the junction does not follow the germline gene, possibly because of a read error. CDR3 loop: CANSPRTSGSFDTQYF. As DNA, the CDR3 is TGTGCCAACAGCCCCCGCACTAGCGGGAGTTTTGATACGCAGTATTTT. V gene TRBV11-3 combines with J gene TRBJ2-3; 11 positions match TRBD2. The CDR3 is 16 residues long. The germline gives CDR1 SGHNT, CDR2 YENEEA.

The chain employs TRBV5-6 and TRBJ1-2; no definite D call. V lost 5 bases to trimming and J lost 7 bases, with 12 bases between them. The CDR3 totals 12 residues. Germline V gene lookup returns CDR1 SGHDT and CDR2 YYEEEE. The DNA of the CDR3 is TGTGCCAGCAGAGAGTTAACGGGTGGCTACACCTTC. This sequence encodes CASRELTGGYTF.

This clonotype was detected many times. The chain has TRBV28 and TRBJ1-4; tentative D call: TRBD1 (6 bases). The CDR3 covers 13 residues. Between the trimmed V and J ends, which lost 7 bases and 8 bases, there was a span of 14 bases. Looked up from germline, CDR1 is MDHEN and CDR2 is SYDVKM. CDR3 bases: TGTGCCAGCAACGGGACACTGAAAGAAAAACTGTTTTTT. Residues: CASNGTLKEKLFF.

The chain combines TRBV4-1 with TRBJ2-3; TRBD2 matches at 7 bases. This CDR3 region has 11 residues. Germline values: CDR1 MGHRA, CDR2 YSYEKL. The CDR3 coding sequence is TGCGCTAACAGCCAAGCGGGATCGCAGTATTTT. Translation: CANSQAGSQYF.

Details on this clonotype: Being one base from a much bigger clone, this may be a read error. J is TRBJ2-7 and V is TRBV27, with D hard to call. This CDR3 spans 15 amino acids. Trimming removed 6 bases at V and 7 bases at J, with 22 bases between. Germline CDR1 is MNHEY and CDR2 is SMNVEV (reference sequence). CDR3 sequence reads: CASSSLESLSREQYF. The DNA of the CDR3 is TGTGCCAGCAGCAGTCTTGAGAGCTTGAGTAGGGAGCAGTACTTC.

This clonotype is termed medium-sized. This chain links TRBV7-2 with TRBJ1-1; D may be TRBD1 (5 bases). Germline CDR1 is SGHTA and CDR2 is FQGNSA. The V end lost 7 bases, the J end lost 0 bases, and 15 bases lay between the germline ends. There are 15 residues in the CDR3. CDR3 DNA: TGTGCCAGCAAGCTTTACGGACACCTGAACACTGAAGCTTTCTTT. It translates to CASKLYGHLNTEAFF.

This sequence joins TRBV7-3 and TRBJ2-7, with 9 bases that match TRBD1. The CDR3 totals 14 residues. The junction had 10 bases not matched to a gene; V was cut back by 9 bases and J by 4 bases. Germline values: CDR1 SGHTA, CDR2 FQGTGA. CDR3 coding DNA: TGTGCCAGTCCGGCCCGGGACAGGGCTTACGAGCAGTACTTC. Translation gives CASPARDRAYEQYF.

In this sample, this clonotype turned up many times. J is TRBJ2-5 and V is TRBV20-1; TRBD2 might be the D (7 bases). V lost 4 bases, J lost 1 base, and 16 bases lay in between. This CDR3 contains 15 residues. The germline V gene encodes CDR1 DFQATT and CDR2 SNEGSKA (reference sequence). The CDR3 loop reads CSATLPRGAQETQYF. Here the CDR3 DNA reads TGCAGTGCTACCCTTCCTCGGGGGGCCCAAGAGACCCAGTACTTC.

V and J are TRBV5-1 and TRBJ2-7; 9 positions agree with TRBD1. In germline, CDR1 is SGHRS, CDR2 YFSETQ. The CDR3 is made up of 14 amino acids. V gave up 4 bases and J gave up 4 bases; unmatched junction bases: 6. CDR3 protein: CASSQTTGGYEQYF. The CDR3 coding sequence is TGCGCCAGCAGCCAGACGACAGGGGGATACGAGCAGTACTTC.

The chain joins TRBV10-3 to TRBJ1-2, with D uncertain. The CDR3 is made up of 11 amino acids. Germline V lookup: CDR1 ENHRY, CDR2 SYGVKD. V dropped 6 bases and J dropped 7 bases, with 9 bases sitting between them. The CDR3 loop reads CAIRNAGGYTF. In DNA, the CDR3 is TGTGCCATCAGAAACGCGGGTGGCTACACCTTC.

The rearrangement uses TRBV20-1 and TRBJ1-5; tentative D call: TRBD1 (6 bases). V lost 7 bases and J lost 7, with 17 bases in between. Germline-derived CDR1 and CDR2 are DFQATT and SNEGSKA (reference sequence). The CDR3 extends over 13 amino acids. This CDR3 reads CSVEGDHNQPQHF. CDR3 bases: TGCAGTGTTGAGGGGGACCACAACCAGCCCCAGCATTTT.

The sample holds many counts of this clonotype. One junction end does not reproduce the germline sequence, and a read error may be involved. The chain couples TRBV3-1 to TRBJ1-2, with a possible D match to TRBD1 (6 bases). This CDR3 is 12 amino acids long. Germline-derived CDR1 and CDR2 are LGHDT and YNNKEL (reference sequence). The chain's CDR3 is CASSQEGGGYTF. CDR3 sequence (DNA): TGTGCCAGCAGTCAAGAGGGGGGGGGCTACACCTTC.

In its sample, this clonotype is medium-sized (0.01 to 0.1%). The chain carries TRBV15 and TRBJ2-3; perhaps TRBD1 as D (6 bases). From germline, CDR1 is LNHNV and CDR2 YYDKDF (reference sequence). V was clipped by 0 bases and J by 4 bases, with 8 bases between them. The CDR3 is 14 amino acids. DNA of the CDR3: TGTGCCACCAGCAGAGATTGGGGGCCAGATACGCAGTATTTT. Its translation is CATSRDWGPDTQYF.

This clonotype was counted many times. The chain couples TRBV28 to TRBJ1-1; D gene uncertain. The germline V gene encodes CDR1 MDHEN and CDR2 SYDVKM. V was trimmed by 7 bases and J by 6 bases, leaving 12 bases between them. The CDR3 loop spans 12 amino acids. The CDR3 is CASTSWEAEAFF. In DNA form, the CDR3 reads TGTGCCAGCACTTCCTGGGAGGCTGAAGCTTTCTTT.

This clonotype was counted between two and nine times. The chain recombines TRBV7-2 with TRBJ1-5, with D hard to call. Germline V gives CDR1 SGHTA, CDR2 FQGNSA. This CDR3 is 13 amino acids long. Trimming cost V 1 base and J 7 bases, with 8 bases left between them. As DNA, the CDR3 is TGTGCCAGCAGCTTAGAGGCGCGGCAGCCCCAGCATTTT. It yields the protein CASSLEARQPQHF.

The genes are TRBV7-9 and TRBJ2-7; 7 bases fit TRBD2. Trimming removed 1 base from V and 5 bases from J; junction bases left unmatched: 5. The CDR3 has 14 residues. The germline CDR1 and CDR2 sequences are SEHNR and FQNEAQ (reference sequence). The chain's CDR3 is CASSLGGGTNEQYF. CDR3 nucleotide sequence: TGTGCCAGCAGCTTAGGGGGAGGGACCAACGAGCAGTACTTC.

The chain recombines TRBV19 with TRBJ1-1; D uncertain. This CDR3 contains 11 residues. Germline CDR1 LNHDA, CDR2 SQIVND (reference sequence). The V and J ends lost 3 bases and 8 bases respectively, with 7 bases between them. For the CDR3, the DNA is TGTGCCAGTAGTATTGTAGGGGAAGCTTTCTTT. Its protein product is CASSIVGEAFF.

In regard to this clonotype: Just one base apart from a much larger clone, this may be a read error. The chain has TRBV28 and TRBJ1-3; the match to TRBD1 covers 7 bases. The germline V gene encodes CDR1 MDHEN and CDR2 SYDVKM. The CDR3 has 14 residues. The CDR3 DNA reads TGTGCCAGCCTAGACAGGGTCTCTGGAAACACCAAATATTTT. It specifies CASLDRVSGNTKYF.

The rearrangement joins TRBV20-1 to TRBJ2-1; unclear D gene. Germline V gives CDR1 DFQATT, CDR2 SNEGSKA (reference sequence). Trimming took off 6 bases at V and 4 bases at J, with 19 bases between the two ends. CDR3 size: 15 residues. In nucleotides, the CDR3 is TGCAGTGCCCACAGAGCTGGCGGATTATACAATGAGCAGTTCTTC. As protein: CSAHRAGGLYNEQFF.

The genes are TRBV5-4 and TRBJ2-7; D is possibly TRBD2 (5 bases). Trimming pared 4 bases from V and 10 bases from J, leaving 6 bases between. There are 9 residues in the CDR3. CDR1 and CDR2 (germline): SGHNT, YYREEE (reference sequence). CDR3 sequence: CASSPGQYF. For the CDR3, the DNA is TGTGCCAGCAGCCCGGGACAGTACTTC.